This T cell receptor beta chain came from a study of naive and memory T cell subsets. This CDR3 contains 15 residues. Unmatched junction bases numbered 8, after V lost 7 bases and J lost 0 bases. From germline, CDR1 is LNHDA and CDR2 SQIVND (reference sequence). The study, taken as a whole, reports: A few larger clonotypes appeared in naive repertoires, especially CD8, possibly memory cells re-expressing CD45RA.

In the case of this clonotype: The antigen is undetermined.

Both TRBC1 and TRBC2 were covered by a beta constant-region primer of two equimolar oligonucleotides. Four rounds of PCR amplified the ligated cDNA using nested alpha and beta constant-region primers plus SP2. TCRdb passed the UMI-ligation and nested PCR reads through MiXCR, listing each CDR3 protein once. The sample consists of 120,000 to 150,000 distinct CDR3 sequences, roughly 23% of them appearing once. This chain links TRBV19 with TRBJ1-1, with TRBD1 identical over 7 bases. Sequenced material: naive CD4+ T cells from blood. The TCR originated in a human donor in good health. The CDR3 nucleotides are TGTGCCAGTACCCAGAGGGGGCGACTGAACACTGAAGCTTTCTTT. It codes for CASTQRGRLNTEAFF.